The T cell receptor (beta chain) under discussion was sequenced for a study of cytomegalovirus exposure and HLA in healthy donors. The PCR was carried out with 60 Vbeta primers and 13 Jbeta primers. Methods used by the authors: Later work found around 80 million unique TCR beta chains, with 10 million to 14 million shared. Clones were read by immunoSEQ multiplex PCR, and TCRdb kept only the in-frame ones, dropping some. That table furnishes V, J and clone size, whereas the DNA furnished D and trimming. Of 150,000 to 200,000 clones listed, about 74% were seen once; the top ten hold around 3%. Details on this clone: What it binds is not known.

Findings of the study overall: HLA-A and HLA-B allele assignments for most subjects were reportedly predicted accurately using TCR beta sequences. Among TCR beta chains, those listed as cytomegalovirus-associated numbered around 160.

The TCR originated in a male donor in good health and CMV-seronegative. The sample was PBMCs.

The CDR3 region is CASSAGFGGTEAFF. DNA of the CDR3: TGTGCCAGCAGCGCGGGGTTTGGTGGAACTGAAGCTTTCTTT. The chain carries TRBV11-1 and TRBJ1-1; D unclear. CDR3 size: 14 residues. The V gene's germline CDR1 is SGHAT and CDR2 FQDESV (reference sequence). The germline V and J ends were trimmed by 5 bases and 5 bases, with 15 bases remaining between them.